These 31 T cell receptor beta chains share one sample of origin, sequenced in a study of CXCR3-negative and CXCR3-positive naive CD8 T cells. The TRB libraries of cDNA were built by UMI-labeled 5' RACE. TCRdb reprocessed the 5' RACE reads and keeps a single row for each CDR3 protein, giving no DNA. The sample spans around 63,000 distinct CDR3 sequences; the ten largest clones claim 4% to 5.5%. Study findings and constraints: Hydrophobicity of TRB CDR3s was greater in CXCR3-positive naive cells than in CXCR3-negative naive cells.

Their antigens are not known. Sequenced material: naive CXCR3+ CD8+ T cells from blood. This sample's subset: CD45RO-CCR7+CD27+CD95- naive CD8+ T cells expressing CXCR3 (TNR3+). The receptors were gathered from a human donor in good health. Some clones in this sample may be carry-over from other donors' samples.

This chain's CDR3 is CASSQDRETYNEQFF. The rearrangement links TRBV4-3 to TRBJ2-1; TCRdb selects TRBD1, and the lack of DNA leaves this call unchecked. The germline gives CDR1 LGHNA, CDR2 YSLEER. The CDR3 runs 15 residues.

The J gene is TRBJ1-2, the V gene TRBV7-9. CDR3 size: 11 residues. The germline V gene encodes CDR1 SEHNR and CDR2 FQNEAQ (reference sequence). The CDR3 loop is CASSLLGGYTF.

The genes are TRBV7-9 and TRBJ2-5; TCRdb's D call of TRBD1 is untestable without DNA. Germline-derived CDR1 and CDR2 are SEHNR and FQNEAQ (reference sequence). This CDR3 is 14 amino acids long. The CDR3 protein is CASSDDRGHETQYF.

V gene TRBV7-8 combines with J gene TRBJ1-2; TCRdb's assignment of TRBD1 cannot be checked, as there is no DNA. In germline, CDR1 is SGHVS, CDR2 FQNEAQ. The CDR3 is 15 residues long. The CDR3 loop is CASSLDTGVLYGYTF.

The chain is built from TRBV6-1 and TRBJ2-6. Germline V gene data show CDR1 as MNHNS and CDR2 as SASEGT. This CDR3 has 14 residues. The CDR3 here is CASFLAAGANVLTF.

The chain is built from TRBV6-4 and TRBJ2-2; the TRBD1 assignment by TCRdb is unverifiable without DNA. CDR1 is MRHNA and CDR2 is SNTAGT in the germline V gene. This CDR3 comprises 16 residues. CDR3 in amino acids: CASSDSSRDLTGELFF.

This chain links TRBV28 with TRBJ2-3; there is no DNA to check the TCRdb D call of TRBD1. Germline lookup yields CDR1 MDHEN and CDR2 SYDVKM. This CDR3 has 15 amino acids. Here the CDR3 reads CASSPTGIGAYTQYF.

The chain's CDR3 is CASRGPTGGAWNEQFF. J is TRBJ2-1 and V is TRBV7-2; without DNA, the TCRdb call of TRBD2 cannot be checked. The V gene's germline CDR1 is SGHTA and CDR2 FQGNSA. The CDR3 runs to 16 residues.

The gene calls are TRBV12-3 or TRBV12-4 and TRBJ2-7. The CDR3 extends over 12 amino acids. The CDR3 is CASTSPSSEQYF.

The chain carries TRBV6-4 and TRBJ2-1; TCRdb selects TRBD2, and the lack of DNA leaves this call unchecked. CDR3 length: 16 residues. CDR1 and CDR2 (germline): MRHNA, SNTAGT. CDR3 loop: CASSPVRAGGPNEQFF.

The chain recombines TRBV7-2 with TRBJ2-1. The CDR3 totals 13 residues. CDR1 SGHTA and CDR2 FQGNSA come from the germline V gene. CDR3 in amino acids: CASSLLAGNEQFF.

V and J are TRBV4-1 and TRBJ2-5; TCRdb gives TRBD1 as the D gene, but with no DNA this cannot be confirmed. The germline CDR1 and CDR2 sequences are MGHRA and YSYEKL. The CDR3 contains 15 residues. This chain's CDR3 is CASSQDPWGRETQYF.

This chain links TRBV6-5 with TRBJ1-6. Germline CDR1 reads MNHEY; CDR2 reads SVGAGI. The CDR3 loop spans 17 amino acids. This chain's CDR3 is CASSYSLQRTYNSPLHF.

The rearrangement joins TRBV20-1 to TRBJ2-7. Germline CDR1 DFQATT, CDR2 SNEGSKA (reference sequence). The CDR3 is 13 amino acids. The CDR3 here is CSASDRSSYEQYF.

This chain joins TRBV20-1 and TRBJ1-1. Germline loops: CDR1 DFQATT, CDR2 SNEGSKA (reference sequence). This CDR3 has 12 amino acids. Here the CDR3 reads CSAPERELTAFF.

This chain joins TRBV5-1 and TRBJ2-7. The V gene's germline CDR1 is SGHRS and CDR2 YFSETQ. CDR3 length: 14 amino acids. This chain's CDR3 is CASSWGGSSYEQYF.

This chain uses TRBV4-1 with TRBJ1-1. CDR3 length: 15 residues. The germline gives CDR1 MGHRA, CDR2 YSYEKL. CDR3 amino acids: CASRDSGILNTEAFF.

The CDR3 spells CASSPDRGDYEQYF. V and J are TRBV18 and TRBJ2-7; TCRdb lists TRBD1, though no DNA is available to test this call. Germline loops: CDR1 KGHSH, CDR2 LQKENI. There are 14 residues in the CDR3.

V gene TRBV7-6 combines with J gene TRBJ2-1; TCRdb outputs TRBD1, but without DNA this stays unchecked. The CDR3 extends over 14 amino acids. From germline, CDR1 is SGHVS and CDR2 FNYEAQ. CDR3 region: CASSPFGGTDEQFF.

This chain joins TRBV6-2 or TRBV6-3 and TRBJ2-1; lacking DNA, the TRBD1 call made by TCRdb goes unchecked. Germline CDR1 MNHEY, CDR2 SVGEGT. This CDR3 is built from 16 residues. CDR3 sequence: CASRPLRDRVSDEQFF.

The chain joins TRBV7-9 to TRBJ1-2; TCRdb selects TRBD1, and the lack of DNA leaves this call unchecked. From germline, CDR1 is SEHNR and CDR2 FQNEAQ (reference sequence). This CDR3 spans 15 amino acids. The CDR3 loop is CASSRPGQNNYGYTF.

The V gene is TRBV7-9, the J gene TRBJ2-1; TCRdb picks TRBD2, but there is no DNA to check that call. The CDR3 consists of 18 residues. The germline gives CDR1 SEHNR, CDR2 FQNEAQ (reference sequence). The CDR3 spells CASSSGPLLAGKVYEQFF.

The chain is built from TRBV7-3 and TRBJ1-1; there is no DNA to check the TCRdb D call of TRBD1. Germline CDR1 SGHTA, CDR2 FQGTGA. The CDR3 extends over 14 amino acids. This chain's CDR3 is CATSSRTGDTEAFF. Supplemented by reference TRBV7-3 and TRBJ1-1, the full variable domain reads GAGVSQTPSNKVTEKGKYVELRCDPISGHTALYWYRQSLGQGPEFLIYFQGTGAADDSGLPNDRFFAVRPEGSVSTLKIQRTERGDSAVYLCATSSRTGDTEAFFGQGTRLTVV.

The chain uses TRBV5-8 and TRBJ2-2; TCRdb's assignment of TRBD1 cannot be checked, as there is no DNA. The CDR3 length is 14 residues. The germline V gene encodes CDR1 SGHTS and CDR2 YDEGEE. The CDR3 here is CASSFVPDTGELFF.

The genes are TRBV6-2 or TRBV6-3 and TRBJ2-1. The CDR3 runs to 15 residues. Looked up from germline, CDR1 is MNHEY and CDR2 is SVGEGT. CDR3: CASSYSETGYNEQFF.

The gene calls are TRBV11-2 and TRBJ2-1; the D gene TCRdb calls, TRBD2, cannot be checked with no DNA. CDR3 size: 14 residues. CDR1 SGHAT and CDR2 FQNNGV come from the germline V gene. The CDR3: CASSPMGPYNEQFF.

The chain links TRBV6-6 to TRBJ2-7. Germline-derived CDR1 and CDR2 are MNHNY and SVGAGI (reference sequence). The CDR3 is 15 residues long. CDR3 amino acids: CASRLYTEFIYEQYF.

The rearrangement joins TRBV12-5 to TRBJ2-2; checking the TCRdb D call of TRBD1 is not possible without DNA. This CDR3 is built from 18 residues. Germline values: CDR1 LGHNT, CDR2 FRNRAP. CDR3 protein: CASGLLPPTGANTGELFF.

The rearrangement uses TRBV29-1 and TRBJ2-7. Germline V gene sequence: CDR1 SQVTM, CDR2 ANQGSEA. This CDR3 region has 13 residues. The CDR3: CSVEISVSYEQYF.

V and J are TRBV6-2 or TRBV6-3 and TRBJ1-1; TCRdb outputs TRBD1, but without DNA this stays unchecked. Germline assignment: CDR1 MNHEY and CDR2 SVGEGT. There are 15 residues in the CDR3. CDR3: CASSRKGGEGTEAFF.

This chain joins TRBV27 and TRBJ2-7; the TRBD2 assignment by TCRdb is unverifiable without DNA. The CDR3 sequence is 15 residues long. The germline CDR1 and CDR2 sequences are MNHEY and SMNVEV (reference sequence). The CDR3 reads CASSAGLAVAYEQYF.